This TCR beta chain was recorded in a study of T cell responses to AZD1222 COVID-19 vaccine. Whole-study results and caveats: Variant regions that are unmutated are reportedly the target of nearly half of spike-specific TCRs. Just a handful of people given AZD1222 tested seropositive at baseline. Clonal diversity was possibly underestimated; the donors were predominantly white British and more often female. Mapped onto spike, vaccine-associated CD4 TCRs spanned it and were dominant at 160-218 and 743-854.

The length of the CDR3 is 14 residues. CDR1 and CDR2 (germline): ENHRY, SYGVKD. Trimming cost V 0 bases and J 5 bases, with 10 bases left between them. Here immunoSEQ multiplex PCR was the method, and the copy in TCRdb shows in-frame clones only, minus some. Among 80,000 or so clones listed, 60% to 85% were seen once. In the case of this clone: What it recognizes is unknown.

The sequence was collected from an adult who received the MenACWY meningococcal vaccine as a control. Sequenced material: peripheral blood, taken 28 days after the second dose of the MenACWY control vaccine. This chain links TRBV10-3 with TRBJ1-1; D is possibly TRBD1 (5 bases). This CDR3 reads CAISESSRGTEAFF. The CDR3 DNA is TGTGCCATCAGTGAGTCTAGTAGGGGAACTGAAGCTTTCTTT.